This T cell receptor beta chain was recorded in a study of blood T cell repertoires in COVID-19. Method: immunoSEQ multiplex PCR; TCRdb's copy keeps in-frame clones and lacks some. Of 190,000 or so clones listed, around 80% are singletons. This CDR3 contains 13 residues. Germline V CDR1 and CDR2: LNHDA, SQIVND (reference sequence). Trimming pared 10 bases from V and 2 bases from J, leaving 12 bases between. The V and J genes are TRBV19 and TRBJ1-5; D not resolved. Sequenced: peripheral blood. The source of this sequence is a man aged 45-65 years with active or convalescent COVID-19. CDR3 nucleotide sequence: TGTGCCACCTCCGGGGATGGCAATCAGCCCCAGCATTTT. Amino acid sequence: CATSGDGNQPQHF.